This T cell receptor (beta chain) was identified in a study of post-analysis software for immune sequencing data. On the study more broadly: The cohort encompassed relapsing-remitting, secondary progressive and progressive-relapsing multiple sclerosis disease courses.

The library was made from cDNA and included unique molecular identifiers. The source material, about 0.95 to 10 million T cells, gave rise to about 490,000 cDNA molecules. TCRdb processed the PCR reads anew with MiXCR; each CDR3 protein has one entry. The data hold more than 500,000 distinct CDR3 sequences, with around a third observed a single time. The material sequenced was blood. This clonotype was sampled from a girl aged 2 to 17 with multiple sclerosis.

CDR3 DNA sequence: TGTGCCAGCGGACCGTATGATAGGAATGCTCCTGGCTACACCTTC. Protein sequence: CASGPYDRNAPGYTF. This chain uses TRBV5-6 with TRBJ1-2; the D is unclear. Trimming shortened V by 7 bases and J by 7 bases, and 23 bases separated the two germline ends. This CDR3 has 15 residues. Germline CDR1 is SGHDT and CDR2 is YYEEEE.